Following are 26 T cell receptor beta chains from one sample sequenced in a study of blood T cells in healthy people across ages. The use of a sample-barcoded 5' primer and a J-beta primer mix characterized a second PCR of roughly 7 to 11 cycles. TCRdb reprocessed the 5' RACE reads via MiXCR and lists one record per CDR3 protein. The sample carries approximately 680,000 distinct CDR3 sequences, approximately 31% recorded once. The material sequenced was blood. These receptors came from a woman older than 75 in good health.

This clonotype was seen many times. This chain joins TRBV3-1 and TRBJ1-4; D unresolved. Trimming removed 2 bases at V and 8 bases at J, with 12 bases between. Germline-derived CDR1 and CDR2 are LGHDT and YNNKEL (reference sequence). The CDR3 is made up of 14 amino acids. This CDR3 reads CASSQTSSREKLFF. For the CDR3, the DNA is TGTGCCAGCAGCCAAACATCGTCTCGGGAAAAACTGTTTTTT.

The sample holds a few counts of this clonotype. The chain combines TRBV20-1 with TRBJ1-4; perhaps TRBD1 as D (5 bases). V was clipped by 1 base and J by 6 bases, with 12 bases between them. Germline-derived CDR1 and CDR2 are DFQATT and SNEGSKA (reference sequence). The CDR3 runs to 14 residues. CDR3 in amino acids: CSARGGLGDEKLFF. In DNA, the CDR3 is TGCAGTGCTAGAGGGGGGTTGGGGGATGAAAAACTGTTTTTT.

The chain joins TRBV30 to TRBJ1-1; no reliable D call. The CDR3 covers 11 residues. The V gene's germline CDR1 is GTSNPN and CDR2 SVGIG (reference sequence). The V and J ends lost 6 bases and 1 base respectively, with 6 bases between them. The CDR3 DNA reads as TGTGCCTGCGGCTGGAACACTGAAGCTTTCTTT. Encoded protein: CACGWNTEAFF.

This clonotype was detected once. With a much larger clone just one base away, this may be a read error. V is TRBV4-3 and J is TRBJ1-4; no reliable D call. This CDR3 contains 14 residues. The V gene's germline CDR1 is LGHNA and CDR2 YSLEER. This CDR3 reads CAGSQSGYNEKLFF. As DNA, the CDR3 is TGCGCCGGCAGCCAATCGGGTTATAATGAAAAACTGTTTTTT.

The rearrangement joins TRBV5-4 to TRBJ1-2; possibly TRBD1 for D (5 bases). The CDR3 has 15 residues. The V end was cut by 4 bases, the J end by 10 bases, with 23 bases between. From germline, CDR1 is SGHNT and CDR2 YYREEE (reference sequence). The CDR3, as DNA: TGTGCCAGCAGCCGGGACGCGGCAGGGCGTGGGGACTACACCTTC. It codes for CASSRDAAGRGDYTF.

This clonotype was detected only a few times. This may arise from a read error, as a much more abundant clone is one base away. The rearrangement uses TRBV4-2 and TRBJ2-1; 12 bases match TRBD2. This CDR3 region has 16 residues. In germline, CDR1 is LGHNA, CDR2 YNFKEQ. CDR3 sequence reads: CASSQALAGGYNERYF. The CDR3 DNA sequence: TGTGCCAGCAGCCAAGCTCTAGCGGGGGGGTACAATGAGCGGTACTTC.

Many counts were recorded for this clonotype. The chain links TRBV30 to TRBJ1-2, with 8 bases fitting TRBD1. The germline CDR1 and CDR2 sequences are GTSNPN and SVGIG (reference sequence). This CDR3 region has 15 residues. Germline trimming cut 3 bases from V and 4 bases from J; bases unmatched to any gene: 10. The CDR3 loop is CAWSALKTGGYGYTF. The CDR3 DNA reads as TGTGCCTGGAGCGCCCTCAAAACAGGGGGCTATGGCTACACCTTC.

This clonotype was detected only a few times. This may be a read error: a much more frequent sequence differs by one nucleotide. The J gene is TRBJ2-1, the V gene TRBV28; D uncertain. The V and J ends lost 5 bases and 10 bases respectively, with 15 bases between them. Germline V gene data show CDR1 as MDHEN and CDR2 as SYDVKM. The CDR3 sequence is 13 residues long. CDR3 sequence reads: CASSTGPSYEQFF. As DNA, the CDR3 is TGTGCCAGCAGTACGGGCCCATCCTACGAGCAGTTCTTC.

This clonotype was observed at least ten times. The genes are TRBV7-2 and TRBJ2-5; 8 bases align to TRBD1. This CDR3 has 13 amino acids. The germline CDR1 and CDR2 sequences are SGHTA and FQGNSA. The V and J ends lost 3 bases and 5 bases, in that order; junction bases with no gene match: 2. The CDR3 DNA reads TGTGCCAGCAGCTTTACAGGGGGGGAGACCCAGTACTTC. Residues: CASSFTGGETQYF. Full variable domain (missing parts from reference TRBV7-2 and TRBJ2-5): GAGVSQSPSNKVTEKGKDVELRCDPISGHTALYWYRQSLGQGLEFLIYFQGNSAPDKSGLPSDRFSAERTGGSVSTLTIQRTQQEDSAVYLCASSFTGGETQYFGPGTRLLVL.

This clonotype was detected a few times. The CDR3 sequence is CASGEFNTEAFF. The CDR3 nucleotides read TGTGCCAGTGGGGAATTTAACACTGAAGCTTTCTTT. V and J are TRBV6-1 and TRBJ1-1; D is undetermined. Trimming shortened V by 9 bases and J by 2 bases, and 10 bases separated the two germline ends. From germline, CDR1 is MNHNS and CDR2 SASEGT. The CDR3 is 12 amino acids.

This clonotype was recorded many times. DNA of the CDR3: TGCAGTGCTAGAGGGGGACTAGGGACGGTCCAAGAGACCCAGTACTTC. As protein: CSARGGLGTVQETQYF. This chain connects TRBV20-1 to TRBJ2-5, with 8 bases matching TRBD2. V lost 1 base to trimming and J lost 1 base; unmatched junction nucleotides: 8. This CDR3 spans 16 amino acids. Per germline, CDR1 DFQATT and CDR2 SNEGSKA (reference sequence).

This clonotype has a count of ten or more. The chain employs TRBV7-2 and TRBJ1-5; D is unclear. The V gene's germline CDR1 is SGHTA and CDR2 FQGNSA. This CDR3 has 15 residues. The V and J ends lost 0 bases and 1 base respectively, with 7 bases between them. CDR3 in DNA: TGTGCCAGCAGCTTAGCAGGGATAAGCAATCAGCCCCAGCATTTT. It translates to CASSLAGISNQPQHF.

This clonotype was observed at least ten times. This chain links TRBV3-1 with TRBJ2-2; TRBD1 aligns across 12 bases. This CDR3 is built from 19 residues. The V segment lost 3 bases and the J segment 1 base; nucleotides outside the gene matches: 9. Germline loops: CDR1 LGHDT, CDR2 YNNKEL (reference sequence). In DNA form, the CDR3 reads TGTGCCAGCAGCCACCCCGGGACAGGGGGCGCGAGGAACACCGGGGAGCTGTTTTTT. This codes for CASSHPGTGGARNTGELFF.

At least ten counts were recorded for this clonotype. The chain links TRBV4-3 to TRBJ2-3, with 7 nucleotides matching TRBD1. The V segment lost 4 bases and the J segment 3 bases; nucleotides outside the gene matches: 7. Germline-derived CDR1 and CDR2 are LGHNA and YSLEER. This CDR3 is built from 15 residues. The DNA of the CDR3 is TGCGCCAGCAGCCGATCGACAGGGAATACAGATACGCAGTATTTT. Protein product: CASSRSTGNTDTQYF.

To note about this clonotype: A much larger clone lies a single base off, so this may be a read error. The CDR3 sequence is CSARGGLWDEQFF. For the CDR3, the DNA is TGCAGTGCTAGGGGGGGACTATGGGACGAGCAGTTCTTC. This rearrangement joins TRBV20-1 to TRBJ2-1; 7 bases line up with TRBD2. Germline lookup yields CDR1 DFQATT and CDR2 SNEGSKA (reference sequence). This CDR3 region has 13 residues. With 3 bases clipped from V and 10 bases from J, the junction kept 9 bases outside the gene matches.

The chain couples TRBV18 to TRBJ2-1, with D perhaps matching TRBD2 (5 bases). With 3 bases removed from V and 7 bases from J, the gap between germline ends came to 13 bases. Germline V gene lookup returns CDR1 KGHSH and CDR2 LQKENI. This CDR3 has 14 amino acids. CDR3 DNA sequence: TGTGCCAGCTCACCTCCGGCTAGAGGGAATGAGCAGTTCTTC. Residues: CASSPPARGNEQFF.

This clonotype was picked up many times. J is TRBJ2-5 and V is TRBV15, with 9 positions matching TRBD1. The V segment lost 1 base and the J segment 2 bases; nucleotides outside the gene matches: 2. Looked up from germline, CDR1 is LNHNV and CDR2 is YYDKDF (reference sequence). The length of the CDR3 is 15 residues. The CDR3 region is CATSRGGTGQETQYF. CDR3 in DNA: TGTGCCACCAGCAGAGGAGGGACAGGGCAAGAGACCCAGTACTTC.

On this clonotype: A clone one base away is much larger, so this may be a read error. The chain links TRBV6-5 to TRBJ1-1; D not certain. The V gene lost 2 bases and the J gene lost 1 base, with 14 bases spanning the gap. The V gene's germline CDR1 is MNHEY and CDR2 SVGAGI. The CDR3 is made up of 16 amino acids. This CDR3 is CASSYGNPQTNTEAFF. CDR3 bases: TGTGCCAGCAGTTACGGGAACCCACAAACGAACACTGAAGCTTTCTTT.

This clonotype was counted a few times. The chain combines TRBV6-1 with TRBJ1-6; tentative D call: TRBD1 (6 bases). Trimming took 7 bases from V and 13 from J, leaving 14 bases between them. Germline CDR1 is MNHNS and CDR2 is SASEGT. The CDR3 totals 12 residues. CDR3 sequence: CASKRGGSPLHF. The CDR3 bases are TGTGCCAGCAAGAGGGGGGGAAGTCCCCTCCACTTT.

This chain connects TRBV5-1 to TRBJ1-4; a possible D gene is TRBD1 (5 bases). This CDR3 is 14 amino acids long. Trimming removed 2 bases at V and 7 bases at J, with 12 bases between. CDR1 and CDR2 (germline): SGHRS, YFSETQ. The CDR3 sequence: CASSLGVVGEKLFF. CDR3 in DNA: TGCGCCAGCAGCTTAGGGGTAGTGGGTGAAAAACTGTTTTTT.

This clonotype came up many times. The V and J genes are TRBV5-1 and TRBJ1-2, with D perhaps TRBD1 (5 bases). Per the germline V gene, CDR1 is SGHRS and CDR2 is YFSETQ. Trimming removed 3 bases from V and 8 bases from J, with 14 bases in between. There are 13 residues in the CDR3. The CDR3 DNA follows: TGCGCCAGCAGCTGGAGCGGGGCAAGGGGCTACACCTTC. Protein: CASSWSGARGYTF.

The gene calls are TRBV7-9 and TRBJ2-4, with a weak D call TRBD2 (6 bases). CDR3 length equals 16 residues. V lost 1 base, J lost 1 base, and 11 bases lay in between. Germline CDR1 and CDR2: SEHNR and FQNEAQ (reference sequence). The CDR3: CASSLVGGQAKNIQYF. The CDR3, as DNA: TGTGCCAGCAGCTTAGTAGGAGGGCAGGCCAAAAACATTCAGTACTTC.

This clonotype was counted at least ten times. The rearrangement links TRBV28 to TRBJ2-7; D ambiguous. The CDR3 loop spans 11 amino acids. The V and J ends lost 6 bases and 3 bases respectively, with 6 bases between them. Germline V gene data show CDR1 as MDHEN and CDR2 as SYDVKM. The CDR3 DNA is TGTGCCAGCAGGAGACACTACGAGCAGTACTTC. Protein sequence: CASRRHYEQYF.

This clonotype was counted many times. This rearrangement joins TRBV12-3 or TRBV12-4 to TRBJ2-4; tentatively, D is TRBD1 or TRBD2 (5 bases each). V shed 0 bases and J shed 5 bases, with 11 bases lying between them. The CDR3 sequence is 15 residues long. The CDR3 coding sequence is TGTGCCAGCAGTTTAGCGCGGTGGGACCAAAACATTCAGTACTTC. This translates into CASSLARWDQNIQYF.

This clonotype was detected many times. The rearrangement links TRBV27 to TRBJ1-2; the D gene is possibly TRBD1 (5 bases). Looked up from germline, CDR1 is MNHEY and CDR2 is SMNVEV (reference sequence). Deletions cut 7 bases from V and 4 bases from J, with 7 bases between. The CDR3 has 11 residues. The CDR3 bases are TGTGCCAGCAACAGGTTCTATGGCTACACCTTC. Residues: CASNRFYGYTF.

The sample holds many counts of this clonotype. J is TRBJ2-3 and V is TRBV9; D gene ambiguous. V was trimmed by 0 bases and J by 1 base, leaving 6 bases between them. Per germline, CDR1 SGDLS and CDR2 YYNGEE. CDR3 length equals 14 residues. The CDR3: CASSVAPGTDTQYF. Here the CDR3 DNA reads TGTGCCAGCAGCGTAGCCCCCGGCACAGATACGCAGTATTTT.